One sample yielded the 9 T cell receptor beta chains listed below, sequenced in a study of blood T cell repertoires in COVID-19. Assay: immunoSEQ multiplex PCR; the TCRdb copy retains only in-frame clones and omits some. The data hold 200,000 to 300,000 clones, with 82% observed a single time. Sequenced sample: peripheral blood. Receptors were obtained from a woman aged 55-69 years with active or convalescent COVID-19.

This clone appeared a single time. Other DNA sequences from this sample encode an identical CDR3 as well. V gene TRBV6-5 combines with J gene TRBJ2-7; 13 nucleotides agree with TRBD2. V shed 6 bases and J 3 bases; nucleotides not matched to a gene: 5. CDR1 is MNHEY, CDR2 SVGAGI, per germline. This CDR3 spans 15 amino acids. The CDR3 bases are TGTGCCAGCAGCACCACTAGCGGGGGGGTCTACGAGCAGTACTTC. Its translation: CASSTTSGGVYEQYF.

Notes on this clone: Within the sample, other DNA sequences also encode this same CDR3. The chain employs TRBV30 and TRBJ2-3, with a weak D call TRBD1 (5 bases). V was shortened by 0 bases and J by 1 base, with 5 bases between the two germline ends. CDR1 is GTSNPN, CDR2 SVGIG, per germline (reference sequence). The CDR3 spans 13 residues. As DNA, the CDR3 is TGTGCCTGGAGTGTACAGGGCACAGATACGCAGTATTTT. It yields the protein CAWSVQGTDTQYF.

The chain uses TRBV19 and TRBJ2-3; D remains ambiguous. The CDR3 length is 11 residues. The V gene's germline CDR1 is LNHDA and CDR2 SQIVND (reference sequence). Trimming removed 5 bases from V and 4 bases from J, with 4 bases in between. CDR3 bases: TGTGCCAGTAGTCGGGCAGATACGCAGTATTTT. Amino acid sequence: CASSRADTQYF. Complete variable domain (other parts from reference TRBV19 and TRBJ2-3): DGGITQSPKYLFRKEGQNVTLSCEQNLNHDAMYWYRQDPGQGLRLIYYSQIVNDFQKGDIAEGYSVSREKKESFPLTVTSAQKNPTAFYLCASSRADTQYFGPGTRLTVL.

CDR3 loop: CASSGTSNYGYTF. The CDR3 DNA reads TGTGCCAGCTCCGGGACATCCAACTATGGCTACACCTTC. This sequence joins TRBV3-1 (or the pseudogene TRBV3-2) and TRBJ1-2; D may be TRBD1 (6 bases). The CDR3 contains 13 residues. Germline CDR1 and CDR2: LGHDT and YNNKEL (reference sequence). The V end lost 8 bases, the J end lost 2 bases, and 12 bases lay between the germline ends.

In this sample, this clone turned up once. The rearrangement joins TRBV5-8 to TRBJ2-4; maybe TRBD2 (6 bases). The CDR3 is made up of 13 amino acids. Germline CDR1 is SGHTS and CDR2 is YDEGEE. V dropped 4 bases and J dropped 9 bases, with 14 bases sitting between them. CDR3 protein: CASSPTRFGIQYF. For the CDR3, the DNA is TGTGCCAGCAGCCCGACTAGGTTTGGCATTCAGTACTTC.

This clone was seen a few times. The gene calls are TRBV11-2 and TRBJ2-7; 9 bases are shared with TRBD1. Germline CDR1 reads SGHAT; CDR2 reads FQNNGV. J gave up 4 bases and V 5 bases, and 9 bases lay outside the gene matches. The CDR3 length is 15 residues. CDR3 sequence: CASSPGTGPLYEQYF. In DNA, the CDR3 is TGTGCCAGCAGCCCCGGGACAGGGCCCTTATACGAGCAGTACTTC.

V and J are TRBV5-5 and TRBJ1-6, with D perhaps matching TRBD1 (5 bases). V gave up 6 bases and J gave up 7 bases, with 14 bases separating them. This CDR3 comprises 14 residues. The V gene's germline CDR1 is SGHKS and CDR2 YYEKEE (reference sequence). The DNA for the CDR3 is TGTGCCAGCACCCGACCGGGGGGAAATTCACCCCTCCACTTT. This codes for CASTRPGGNSPLHF.

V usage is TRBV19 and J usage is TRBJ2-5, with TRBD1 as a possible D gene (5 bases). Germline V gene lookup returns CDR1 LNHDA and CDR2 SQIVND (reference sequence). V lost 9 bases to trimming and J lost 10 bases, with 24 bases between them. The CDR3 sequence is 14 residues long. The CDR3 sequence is CASRWGQGPNDQYF. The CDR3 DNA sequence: TGTGCCAGCCGGTGGGGTCAGGGCCCCAACGACCAGTACTTC.

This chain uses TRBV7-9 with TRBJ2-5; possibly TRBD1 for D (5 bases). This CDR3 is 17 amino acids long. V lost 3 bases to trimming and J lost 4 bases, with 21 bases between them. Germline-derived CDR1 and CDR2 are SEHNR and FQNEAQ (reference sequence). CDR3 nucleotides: TGTGCCAGCAGCTTTTTGAGGCCCCGGGCAGGGCCAGAGACCCAGTACTTC. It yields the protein CASSFLRPRAGPETQYF.